This T cell receptor beta chain stems from a study of blood T cell repertoires in COVID-19. Study-level background: Sites in the United States, Italy and Spain provided acute and convalescent COVID-19 samples. The cDNA or gDNA used as material had been derived from T cells, B-cell-depleted T cells, or PBMCs.

The V and J ends lost 6 bases and 4 bases respectively, with 4 bases between them. Germline V gene sequence: CDR1 KGHSH, CDR2 LQKENI. The CDR3 length is 11 residues. In the original analysis: Reference gene primers were amplified, and this amplification served to estimate nucleated cell counts. The method was immunoSEQ multiplex PCR; TCRdb's version includes in-frame clones alone and lacks a portion of them. That table is the source of V, J and clone size, and D and trimming were worked out from the DNA. Here the sample spans more than 12,000 clones, approximately 90% being singletons. The chain employs TRBV18 and TRBJ2-1; D ambiguous. Sequences were obtained from peripheral blood. This sequence originates from a human donor in a cohort sampled during active COVID-19. The CDR3 bases are TGTGCCAGCTCCACATACAATGAGCAGTTCTTC. Amino acids: CASSTYNEQFF.